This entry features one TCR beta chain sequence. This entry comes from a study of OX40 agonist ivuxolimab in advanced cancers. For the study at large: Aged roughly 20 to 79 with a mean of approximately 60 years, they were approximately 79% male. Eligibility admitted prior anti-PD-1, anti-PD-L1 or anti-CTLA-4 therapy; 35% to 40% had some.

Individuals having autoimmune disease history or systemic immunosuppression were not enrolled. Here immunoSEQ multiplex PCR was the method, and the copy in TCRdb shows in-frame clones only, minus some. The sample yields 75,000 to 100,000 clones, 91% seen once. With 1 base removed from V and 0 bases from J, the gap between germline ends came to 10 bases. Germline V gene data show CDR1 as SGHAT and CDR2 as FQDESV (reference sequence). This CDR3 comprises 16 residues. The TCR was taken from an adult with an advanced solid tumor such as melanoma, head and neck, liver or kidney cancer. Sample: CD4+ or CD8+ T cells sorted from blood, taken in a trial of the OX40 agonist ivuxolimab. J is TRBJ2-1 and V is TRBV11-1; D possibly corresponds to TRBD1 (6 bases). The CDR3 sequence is CASSLGGQFSYNEQFF. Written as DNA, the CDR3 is TGTGCCAGCAGCTTAGGGGGGCAGTTCTCCTACAATGAGCAGTTCTTC.